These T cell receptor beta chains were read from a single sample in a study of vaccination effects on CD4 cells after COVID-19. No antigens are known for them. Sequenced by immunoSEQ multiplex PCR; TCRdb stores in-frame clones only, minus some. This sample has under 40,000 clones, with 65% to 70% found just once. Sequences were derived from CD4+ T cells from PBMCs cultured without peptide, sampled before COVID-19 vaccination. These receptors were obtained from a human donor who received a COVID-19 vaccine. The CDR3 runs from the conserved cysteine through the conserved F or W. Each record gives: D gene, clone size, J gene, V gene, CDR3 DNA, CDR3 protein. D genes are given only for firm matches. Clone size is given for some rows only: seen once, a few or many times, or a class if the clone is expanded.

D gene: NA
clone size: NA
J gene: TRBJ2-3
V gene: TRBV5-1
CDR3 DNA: TGCGCCAGCAGCCTCCAAGGACTTGCTAGCACAGATACGCAGTATTTT
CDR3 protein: CASSLQGLASTDTQYF

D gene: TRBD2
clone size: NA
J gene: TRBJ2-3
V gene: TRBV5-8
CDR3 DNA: TGTGCCAGCAGCGGCGGGAGTTCCTGGTTGGCAGATACGCAGTATTTT
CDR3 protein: CASSGGSSWLADTQYF

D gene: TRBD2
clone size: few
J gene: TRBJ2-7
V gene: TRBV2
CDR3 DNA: TGTGCCAGCTTCCGCGGGAGCTTGGACGAGCAGTACTTC
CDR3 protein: CASFRGSLDEQYF

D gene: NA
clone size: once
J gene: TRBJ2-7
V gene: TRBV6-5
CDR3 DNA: TGTGCCAGCAGTTACGCAAGTCTAGGATCCTACGAGCAGTACTTC
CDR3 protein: CASSYASLGSYEQYF

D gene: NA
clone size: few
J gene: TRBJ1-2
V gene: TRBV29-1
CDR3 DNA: TGCAGCGTATGGGGTAACTATGGCTACACCTTC
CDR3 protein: CSVWGNYGYTF

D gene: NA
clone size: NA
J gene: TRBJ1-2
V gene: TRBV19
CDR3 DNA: TGTGCCAGTAGTATACAGGAGCTCTATGGCTACACCTTC
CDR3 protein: CASSIQELYGYTF

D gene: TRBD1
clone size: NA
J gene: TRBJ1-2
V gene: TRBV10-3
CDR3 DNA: TGTGCCATCAGTGAGTCAGGGGGCGCGGGCTATGGCTACACCTTC
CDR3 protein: CAISESGGAGYGYTF

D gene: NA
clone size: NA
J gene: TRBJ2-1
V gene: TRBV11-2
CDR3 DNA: TGTGCCAGCAGCTTTGACCGAACCAATGAGCAGTTCTTC
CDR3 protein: CASSFDRTNEQFF

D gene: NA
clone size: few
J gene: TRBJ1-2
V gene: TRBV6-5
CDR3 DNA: TGTGCCAGCAGTTCCCGAAGGACAGCTAACTATGGCTACACCTTC
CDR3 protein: CASSSRRTANYGYTF

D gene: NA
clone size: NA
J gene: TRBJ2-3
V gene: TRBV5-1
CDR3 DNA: TGCGCCAGCAGCTTGTTCTTAGAGCGCACAGATACGCAGTATTTT
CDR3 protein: CASSLFLERTDTQYF

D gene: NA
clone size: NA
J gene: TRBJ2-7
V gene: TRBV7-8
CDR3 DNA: TGTGCCAGCAGCTTAGCGGGTCCGGGACAACCTTACGAGCAGTACTTC
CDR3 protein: CASSLAGPGQPYEQYF

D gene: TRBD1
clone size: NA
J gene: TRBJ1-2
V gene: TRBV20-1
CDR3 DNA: TGCAGTGCTAGTGGGGACAGGAGCTATGGCTACACCTTC
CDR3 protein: CSASGDRSYGYTF

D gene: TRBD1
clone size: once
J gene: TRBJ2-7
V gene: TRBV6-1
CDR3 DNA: TGTGCCAGCAGTGAACGGGGACAGGACGCCTACGAGCAGTACTTC
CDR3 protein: CASSERGQDAYEQYF

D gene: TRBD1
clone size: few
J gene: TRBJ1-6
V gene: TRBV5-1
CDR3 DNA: TGCGCCAGCAGCGAGGGACAGGGATATTCACCCCTCCACTTT
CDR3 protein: CASSEGQGYSPLHF

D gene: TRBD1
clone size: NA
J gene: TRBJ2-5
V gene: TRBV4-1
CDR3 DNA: TGCGCCAGCAGCCAAAGACAGGGGGCTGAGACCCAGTACTTC
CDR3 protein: CASSQRQGAETQYF

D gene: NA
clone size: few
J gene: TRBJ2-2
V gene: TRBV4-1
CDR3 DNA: TGCGCCAGCAGACACATGACAGGACCCAACACCGGGGAGCTGTTTTTT
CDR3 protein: CASRHMTGPNTGELFF

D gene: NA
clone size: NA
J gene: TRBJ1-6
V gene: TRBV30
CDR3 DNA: TGTGCCTGGAGGGGAAGTGGGGAGTATTCACCCCTCCACTTT
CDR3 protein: CAWRGSGEYSPLHF

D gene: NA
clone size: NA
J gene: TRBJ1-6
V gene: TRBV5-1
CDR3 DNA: TGCGCCAGCAGGGACAGCGACTATAATTCACCCCTCCACTTT
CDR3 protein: CASRDSDYNSPLHF

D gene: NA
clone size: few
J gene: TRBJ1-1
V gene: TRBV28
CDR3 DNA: TGTGCCAGCATAAGTGACACTGAAGCTTTCTTT
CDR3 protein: CASISDTEAFF

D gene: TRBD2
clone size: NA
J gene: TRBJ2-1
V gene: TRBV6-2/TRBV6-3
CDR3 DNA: TGTGCCAGCAGTTCCAAAAGCCTAGCGGGAGGGTCTGGTGAGCAGTTCTTC
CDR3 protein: CASSSKSLAGGSGEQFF

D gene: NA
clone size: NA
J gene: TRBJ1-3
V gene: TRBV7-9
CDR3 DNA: TGTGCCAGCAGCCTCGATCGAGCTGGAAACACCATATATTTT
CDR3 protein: CASSLDRAGNTIYF

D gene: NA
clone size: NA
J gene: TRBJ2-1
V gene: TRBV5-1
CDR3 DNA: TGCGCCAGCAGCTTGGCGGCGGAGGGCTTCAATGAGCAGTTCTTC
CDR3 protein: CASSLAAEGFNEQFF

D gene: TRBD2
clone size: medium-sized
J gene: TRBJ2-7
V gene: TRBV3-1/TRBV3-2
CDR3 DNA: TGTGCCAGCAGCCCCGGGACTAGTTTCCCCTACGAGCAGTACTTC
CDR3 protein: CASSPGTSFPYEQYF

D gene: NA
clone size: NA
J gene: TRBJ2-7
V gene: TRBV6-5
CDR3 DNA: TGTGCCAGCAGTTACTCGAGGCTAGCCACCTACGAGCAGTACTTC
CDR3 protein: CASSYSRLATYEQYF

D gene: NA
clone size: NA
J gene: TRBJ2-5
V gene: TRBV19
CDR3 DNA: TGTGCCAGTACTAAAGATACCGCCGGGGGCACCCAGTACTTC
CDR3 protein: CASTKDTAGGTQYF

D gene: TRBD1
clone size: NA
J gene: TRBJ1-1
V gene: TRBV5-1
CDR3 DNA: TGCGCCAGCAGCATTGGACAGGGGGAAACTGAAGCTTTCTTT
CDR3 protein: CASSIGQGETEAFF

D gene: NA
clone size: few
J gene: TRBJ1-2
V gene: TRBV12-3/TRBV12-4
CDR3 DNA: TGTGCCAGCAGTAGAAAGAGCAACTATGGCTACACCTTC
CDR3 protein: CASSRKSNYGYTF

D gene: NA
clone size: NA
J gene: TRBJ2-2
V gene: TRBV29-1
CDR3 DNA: TGCAGCGTTGAACCACAGCTGAACACCGGGGAGCTGTTTTTT
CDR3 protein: CSVEPQLNTGELFF

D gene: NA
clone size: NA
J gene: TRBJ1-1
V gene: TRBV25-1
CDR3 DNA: TGTGCCAGCAGTAAGTTCGGTCCGAACACTGAAGCTTTCTTT
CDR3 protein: CASSKFGPNTEAFF

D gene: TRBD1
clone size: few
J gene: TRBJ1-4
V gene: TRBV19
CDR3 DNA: TGTGCCAGTAGTCCTGGGGGGACAGGGGGTGAAAAACTGTTTTTT
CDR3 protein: CASSPGGTGGEKLFF

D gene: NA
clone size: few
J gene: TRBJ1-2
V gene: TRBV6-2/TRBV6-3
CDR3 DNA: TGTGCCAGCACCCCCCCGGGACTCTACTATGGCTACACCTTC
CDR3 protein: CASTPPGLYYGYTF

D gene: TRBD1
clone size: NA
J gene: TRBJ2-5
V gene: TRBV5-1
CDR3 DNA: TGCGCCAGCAGCATTCGGACAGGGGGTGAGGAGACCCAGTACTTC
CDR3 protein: CASSIRTGGEETQYF

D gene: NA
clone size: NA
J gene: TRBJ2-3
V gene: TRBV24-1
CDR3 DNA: TGTGCCACCAGTGATTCGACGAATTGGGCGGAGCGCACAGATACGCAGTATTTT
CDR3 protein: CATSDSTNWAERTDTQYF

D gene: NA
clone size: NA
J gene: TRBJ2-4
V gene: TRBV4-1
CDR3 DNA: TGCGCCAGCAGCCAAGATGGCGCGACCCGTCGCATTCAGTACTTC
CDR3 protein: CASSQDGATRRIQYF

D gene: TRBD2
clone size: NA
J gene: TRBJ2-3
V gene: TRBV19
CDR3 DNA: TGTGCCAGTAGTATTGGACTAGCGGGAGGAATAGGCACAGATACGCAGTATTTT
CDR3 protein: CASSIGLAGGIGTDTQYF

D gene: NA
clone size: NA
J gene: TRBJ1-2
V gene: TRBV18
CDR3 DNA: TGTGCCAGCTCACCAAGGCGGGGATCGGTCTATGGCTACACCTTC
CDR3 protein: CASSPRRGSVYGYTF

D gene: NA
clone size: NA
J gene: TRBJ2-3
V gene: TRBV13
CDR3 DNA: TGTGCCAGCAGTCGTCGTGGTCTGAGGTCAGATACGCAGTATTTT
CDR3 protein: CASSRRGLRSDTQYF

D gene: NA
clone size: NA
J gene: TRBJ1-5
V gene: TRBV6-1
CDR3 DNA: TGTGCCAGCAGTGAATATGAGGGGCGAAGCAATCAGCCCCAGCATTTT
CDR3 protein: CASSEYEGRSNQPQHF

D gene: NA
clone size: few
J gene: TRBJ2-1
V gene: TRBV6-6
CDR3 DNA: TGTGCCAGCAGCCGCCCCCGGAATGAGCAGTTCTTC
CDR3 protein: CASSRPRNEQFF

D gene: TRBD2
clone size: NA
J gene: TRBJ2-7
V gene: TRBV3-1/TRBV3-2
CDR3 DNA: TGTGCCAGCAGCCAACCAGCGGGAGTTCCACTAGGCGAGCAGTACTTC
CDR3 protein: CASSQPAGVPLGEQYF

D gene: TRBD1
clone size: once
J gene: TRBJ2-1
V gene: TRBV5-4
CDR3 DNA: TGTGCCAGCAGCTTGAAGGGGGCCGAGGGGAATGAGCAGTTCTTC
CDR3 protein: CASSLKGAEGNEQFF

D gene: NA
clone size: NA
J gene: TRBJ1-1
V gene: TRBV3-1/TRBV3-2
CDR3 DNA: TGTGCCAGCAGCCATTTGTATCGGCAGGAGCACACTGAAGCTTTCTTT
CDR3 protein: CASSHLYRQEHTEAFF

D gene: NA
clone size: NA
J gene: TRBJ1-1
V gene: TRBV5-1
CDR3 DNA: TGCGCCAGCAGCTTGGCGGGGGGGCGAAATGAAGCTTTCTTT
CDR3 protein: CASSLAGGRNEAFF

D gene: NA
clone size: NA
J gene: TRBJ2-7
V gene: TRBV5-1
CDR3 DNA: TGCGCCAGCAGCTTGAGGCCAGGGGCTGACGAGCAGTACTTC
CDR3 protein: CASSLRPGADEQYF

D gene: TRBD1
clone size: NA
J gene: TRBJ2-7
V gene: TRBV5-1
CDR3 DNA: TGCGCCAGCAGCAACAGGGGGCGCTTAGTTTGGTCCTACGAGCAGTACTTC
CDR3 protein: CASSNRGRLVWSYEQYF

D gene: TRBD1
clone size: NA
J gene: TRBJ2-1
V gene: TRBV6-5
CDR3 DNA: TGTGCCACTTTAGGACAGGATGGTCACAATGAGCAGTTCTTC
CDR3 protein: CATLGQDGHNEQFF

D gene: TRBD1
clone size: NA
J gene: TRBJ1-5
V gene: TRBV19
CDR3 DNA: TGTGCCAGTAGTAAGGGTGCAGGGGGCGAGGATGTGGCTCAGCCCCAGCATTTT
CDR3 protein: CASSKGAGGEDVAQPQHF

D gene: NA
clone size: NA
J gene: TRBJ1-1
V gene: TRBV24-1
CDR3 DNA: TGTGCCACCAGTGATAGTGACAGGGAAGCTTTCTTT
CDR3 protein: CATSDSDREAFF

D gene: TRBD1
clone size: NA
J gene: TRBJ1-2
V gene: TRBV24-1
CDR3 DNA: TGTGCCACCAGTAAGGCCGGGACAGTCTATGGCTACACCTTC
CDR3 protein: CATSKAGTVYGYTF